The 4 T cell receptor beta chains reported below all come from one sample, sequenced in a study of T cells in Graves' hyperthyroidism and ophthalmopathy. There were TCR beta CDR3 regions amplified from RNA transcripts. TCR CDR3 regions were first amplified by RT-PCR with HTBI primers. MiXCR, run by TCRdb on the multiplex PCR reads, gives a single entry per CDR3 protein. The sample records about half a million distinct CDR3 sequences, 16% being singletons. The specimen sequenced was blood. Receptors were obtained from a woman aged 25 to 39 with Graves' ophthalmopathy.

This clonotype appeared a few times. The chain recombines TRBV5-1 with TRBJ1-2, with D uncertain. CDR1 is SGHRS and CDR2 is YFSETQ in the germline V gene. The CDR3 length is 14 residues. Trimming cost V 0 bases and J 7 bases, with 13 bases left between them. CDR3 loop: CASSLAGPGSGYTF. The CDR3 nucleotides read TGCGCCAGCAGCTTGGCCGGTCCGGGGAGTGGCTACACCTTC.

At least ten counts were recorded for this clonotype. CDR3 residues: CASTRWGTGDTEAFF. CDR3 nucleotides: TGTGCCAGCACGCGGTGGGGGACAGGGGACACTGAAGCTTTCTTT. This sequence joins TRBV12-3 or TRBV12-4 and TRBJ1-1; 10 bases line up with TRBD1. The CDR3 is made up of 15 amino acids. The V and J ends lost 7 bases and 3 bases, in that order; junction bases with no gene match: 8.

This clonotype was counted at least ten times. This chain connects TRBV7-8 to TRBJ2-3; D may be TRBD2 (6 bases). The CDR3 spans 18 residues. V lost 1 base and J 0 bases, leaving 17 bases between the germline ends. Germline assignment: CDR1 SGHVS and CDR2 FQNEAQ. CDR3 nucleotides: TGTGCCAGCAGCTTAGTGCGGGGCCCTGGTCGGAGCACAGATACGCAGTATTTT. As protein: CASSLVRGPGRSTDTQYF. The complete variable domain, with remaining parts taken from reference TRBV7-8 and TRBJ2-3, reads GAGVSQSPRYKVAKRGQDVALRCDPISGHVSLFWYQQALGQGPEFLTYFQNEAQLDKSGLPSDRFFAERPEGSVSTLKIQRTQQEDSAVYLCASSLVRGPGRSTDTQYFGPGTRLTVL.

V and J are TRBV19 and TRBJ2-7, with D perhaps TRBD2 (5 bases). CDR1 LNHDA and CDR2 SQIVND come from the germline V gene (reference sequence). This CDR3 has 11 amino acids. The DNA of the CDR3 is TGTGCTACGGGGAACTCCTACGAGCAGTACTTC. Translation: CATGNSYEQYF.